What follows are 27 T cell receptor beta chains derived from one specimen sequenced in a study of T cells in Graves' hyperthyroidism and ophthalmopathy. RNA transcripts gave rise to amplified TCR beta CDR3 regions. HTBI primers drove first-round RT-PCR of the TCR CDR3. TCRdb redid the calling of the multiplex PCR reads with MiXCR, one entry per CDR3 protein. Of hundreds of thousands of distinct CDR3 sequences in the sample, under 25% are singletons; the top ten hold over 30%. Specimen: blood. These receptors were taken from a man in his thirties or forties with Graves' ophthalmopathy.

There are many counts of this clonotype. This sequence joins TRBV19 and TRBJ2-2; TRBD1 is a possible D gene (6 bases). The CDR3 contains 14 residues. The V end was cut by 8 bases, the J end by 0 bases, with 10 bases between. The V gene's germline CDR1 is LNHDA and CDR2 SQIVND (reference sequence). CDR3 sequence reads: CASGGQSNTGELFF. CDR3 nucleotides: TGTGCCAGTGGGGGACAATCGAACACCGGGGAGCTGTTTTTT.

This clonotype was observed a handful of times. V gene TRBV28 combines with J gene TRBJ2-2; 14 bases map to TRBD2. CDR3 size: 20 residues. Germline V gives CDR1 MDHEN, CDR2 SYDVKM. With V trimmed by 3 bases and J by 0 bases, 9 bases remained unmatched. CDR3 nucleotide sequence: TGTGCCAGCAGTTTGGTGACTAGCGGGAGGGCCTTTACGAACACCGGGGAGCTGTTTTTT. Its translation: CASSLVTSGRAFTNTGELFF. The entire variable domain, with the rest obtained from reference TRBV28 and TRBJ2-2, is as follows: DVKVTQSSRYLVKRTGEKVFLECVQDMDHENMFWYRQDPGLGLRLIYFSYDVKMKEKGDIPEGYSVSREKKERFSLILESASTNQTSMYLCASSLVTSGRAFTNTGELFFGEGSRLTVL.

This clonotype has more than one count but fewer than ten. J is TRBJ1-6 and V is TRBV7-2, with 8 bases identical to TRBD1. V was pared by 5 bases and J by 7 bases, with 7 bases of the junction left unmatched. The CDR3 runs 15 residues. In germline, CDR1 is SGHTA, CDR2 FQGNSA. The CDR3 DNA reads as TGTGCCAGCAGCCCCCAGGGGGCAGTAAATTCACCCCTCCACTTT. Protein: CASSPQGAVNSPLHF.

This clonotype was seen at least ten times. The CDR3 coding sequence is TGTGCCAGCAGCCACAGGGGAGGAGAGACCCAGTACTTC. Its translation: CASSHRGGETQYF. The V and J genes are TRBV3-1 and TRBJ2-5; D possibly uses TRBD1 or TRBD2 (6 bases each). Germline-derived CDR1 and CDR2 are LGHDT and YNNKEL (reference sequence). The CDR3 totals 13 residues. Trimming shortened V by 3 bases and J by 4 bases, and 9 bases separated the two germline ends.

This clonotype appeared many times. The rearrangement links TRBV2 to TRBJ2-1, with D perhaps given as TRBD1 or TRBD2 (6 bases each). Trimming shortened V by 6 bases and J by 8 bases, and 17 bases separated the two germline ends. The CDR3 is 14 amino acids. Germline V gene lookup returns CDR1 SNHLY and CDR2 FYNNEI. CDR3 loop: CASRPTGGFDEQFF. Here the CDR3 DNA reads TGTGCCAGCAGACCCACCGGGGGCTTCGATGAGCAGTTCTTC.

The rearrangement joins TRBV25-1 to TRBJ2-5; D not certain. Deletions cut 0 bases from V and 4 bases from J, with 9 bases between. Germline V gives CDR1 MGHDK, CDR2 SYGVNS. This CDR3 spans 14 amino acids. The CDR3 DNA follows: TGTGCCAGCAGTGAATATAAGGGCCTAGAGACCCAGTACTTC. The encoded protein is CASSEYKGLETQYF.

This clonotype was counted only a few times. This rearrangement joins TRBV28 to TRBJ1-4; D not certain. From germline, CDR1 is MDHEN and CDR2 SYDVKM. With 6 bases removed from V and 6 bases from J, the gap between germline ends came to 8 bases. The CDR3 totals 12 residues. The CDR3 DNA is TGTGCCAGCAGGCGGACTGATGAAAAACTGTTTTTT. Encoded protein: CASRRTDEKLFF.

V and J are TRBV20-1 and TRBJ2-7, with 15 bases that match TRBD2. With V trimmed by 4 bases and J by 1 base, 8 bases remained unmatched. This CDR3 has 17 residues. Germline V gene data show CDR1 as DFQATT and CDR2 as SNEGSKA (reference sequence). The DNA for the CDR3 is TGCAGTGCTAAATCCGGACTAGCGGGAGGGCTTTCCTACGAGCAGTACTTC. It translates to CSAKSGLAGGLSYEQYF.

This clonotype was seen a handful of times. The CDR3: CASSSGLPGNTIYF. In nucleotides, the CDR3 is TGTGCCAGCAGTAGCGGGCTACCTGGAAACACCATATATTTT. J is TRBJ1-3 and V is TRBV6-1, with no clear D. This CDR3 contains 14 residues. The germline V gene has CDR1 MNHNS and CDR2 SASEGT. V was shortened by 5 bases and J by 2 bases, with 10 bases between the two germline ends.

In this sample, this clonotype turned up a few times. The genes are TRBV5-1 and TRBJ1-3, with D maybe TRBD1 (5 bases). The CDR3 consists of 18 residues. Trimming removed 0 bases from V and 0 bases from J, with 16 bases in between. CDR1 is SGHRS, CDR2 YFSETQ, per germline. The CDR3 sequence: CASSLEGLPAFSGNTIYF. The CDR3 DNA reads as TGCGCCAGCAGCTTGGAGGGACTCCCGGCCTTCTCTGGAAACACCATATATTTT.

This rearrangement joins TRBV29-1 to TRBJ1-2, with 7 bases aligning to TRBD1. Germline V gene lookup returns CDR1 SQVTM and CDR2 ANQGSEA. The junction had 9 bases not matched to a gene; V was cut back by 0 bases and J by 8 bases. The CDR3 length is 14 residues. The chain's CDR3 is CSVEDQGGAGGYTF. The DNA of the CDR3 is TGCAGCGTTGAAGATCAAGGGGGCGCCGGCGGCTACACCTTC.

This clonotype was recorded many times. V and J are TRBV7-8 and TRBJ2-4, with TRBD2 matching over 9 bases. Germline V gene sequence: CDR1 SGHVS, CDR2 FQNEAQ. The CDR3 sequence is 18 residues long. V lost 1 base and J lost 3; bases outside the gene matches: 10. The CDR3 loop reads CASSLVRGGGRDKNIQYF. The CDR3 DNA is TGTGCCAGCAGCTTAGTGAGGGGCGGCGGGAGGGACAAAAACATTCAGTACTTC.

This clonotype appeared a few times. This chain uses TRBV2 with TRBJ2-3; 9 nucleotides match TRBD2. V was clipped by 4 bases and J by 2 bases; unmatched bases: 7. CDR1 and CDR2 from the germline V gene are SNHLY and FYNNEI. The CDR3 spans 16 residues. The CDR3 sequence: CASSVALAGLTDTQYF. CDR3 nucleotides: TGTGCCAGCAGTGTGGCGCTAGCGGGACTCACAGATACGCAGTATTTT.

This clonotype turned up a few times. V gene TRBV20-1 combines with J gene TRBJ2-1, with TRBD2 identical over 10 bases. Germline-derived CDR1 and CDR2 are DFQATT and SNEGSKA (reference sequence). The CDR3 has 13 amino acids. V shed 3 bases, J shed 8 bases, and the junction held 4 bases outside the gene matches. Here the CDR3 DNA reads TGCAGTGCTAGTCTAGCGGGAGTCGATGAGCAGTTCTTC. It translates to CSASLAGVDEQFF.

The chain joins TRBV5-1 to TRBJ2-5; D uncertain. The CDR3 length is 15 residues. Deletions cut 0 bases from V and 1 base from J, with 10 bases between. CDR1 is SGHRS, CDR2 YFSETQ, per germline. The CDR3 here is CASSLEGVVQETQYF. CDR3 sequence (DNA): TGCGCCAGCAGCTTGGAGGGTGTTGTCCAAGAGACCCAGTACTTC.

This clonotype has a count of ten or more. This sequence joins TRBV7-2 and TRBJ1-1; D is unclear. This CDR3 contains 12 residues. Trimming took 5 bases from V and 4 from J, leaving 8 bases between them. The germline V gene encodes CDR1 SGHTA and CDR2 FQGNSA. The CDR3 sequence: CASSTGPTEAFF. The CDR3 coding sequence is TGTGCCAGCAGCACCGGGCCCACTGAAGCTTTCTTT.

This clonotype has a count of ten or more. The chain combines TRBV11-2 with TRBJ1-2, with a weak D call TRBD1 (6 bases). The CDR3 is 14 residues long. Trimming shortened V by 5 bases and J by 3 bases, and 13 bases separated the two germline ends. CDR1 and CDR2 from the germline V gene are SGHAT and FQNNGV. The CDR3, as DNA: TGTGCCAGCAGCCCGGGGGCGCAGGACTATGGCTACACCTTC. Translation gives CASSPGAQDYGYTF.

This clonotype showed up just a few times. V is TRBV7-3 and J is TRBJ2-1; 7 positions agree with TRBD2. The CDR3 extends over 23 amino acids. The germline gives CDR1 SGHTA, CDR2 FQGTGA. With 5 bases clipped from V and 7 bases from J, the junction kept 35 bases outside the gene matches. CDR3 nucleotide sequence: TGTGCCAGCAGCCCCTTACGCTCCCCGCCCAGGGAGGGCTGGGCTAGCGCCGGAAATGAGCAGTTCTTC. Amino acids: CASSPLRSPPREGWASAGNEQFF. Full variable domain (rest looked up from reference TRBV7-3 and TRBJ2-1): GAGVSQTPSNKVTEKGKYVELRCDPISGHTALYWYRQSLGQGPEFLIYFQGTGAADDSGLPNDRFFAVRPEGSVSTLKIQRTERGDSAVYLCASSPLRSPPREGWASAGNEQFFGPGTRLTVL.

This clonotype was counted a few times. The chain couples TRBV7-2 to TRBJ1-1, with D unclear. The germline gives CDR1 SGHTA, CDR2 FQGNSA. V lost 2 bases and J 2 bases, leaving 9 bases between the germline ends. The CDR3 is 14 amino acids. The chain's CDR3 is CASSLSGINTEAFF. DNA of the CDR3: TGTGCCAGCAGCTTATCAGGAATAAACACTGAAGCTTTCTTT.

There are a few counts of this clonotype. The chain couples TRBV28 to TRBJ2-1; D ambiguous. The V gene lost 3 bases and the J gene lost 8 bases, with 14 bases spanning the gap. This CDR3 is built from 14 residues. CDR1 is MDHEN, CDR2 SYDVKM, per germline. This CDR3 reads CASSFSQAWDEQFF. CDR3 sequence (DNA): TGTGCCAGCAGTTTTTCCCAGGCTTGGGATGAGCAGTTCTTC.

The CDR3 region has the DNA TGTGCCAGCAGTGGGCTAGCGGGAGGACCCCGTAAGATGACCCAGTACTTC. Translation gives CASSGLAGGPRKMTQYF. The J gene is TRBJ2-5, the V gene TRBV6-1; 11 bases map to TRBD2. CDR3 length: 17 residues. J lost 7 bases, V lost 4 bases, and 14 bases had no gene match. Germline CDR1 and CDR2: MNHNS and SASEGT.

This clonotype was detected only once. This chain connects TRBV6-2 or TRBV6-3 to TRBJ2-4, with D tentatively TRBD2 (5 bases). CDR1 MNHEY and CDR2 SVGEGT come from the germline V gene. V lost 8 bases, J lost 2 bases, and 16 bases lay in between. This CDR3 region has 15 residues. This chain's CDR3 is CASRDPTVSKNIQYF. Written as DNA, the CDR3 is TGTGCCAGCCGGGATCCGACTGTATCCAAAAACATTCAGTACTTC.

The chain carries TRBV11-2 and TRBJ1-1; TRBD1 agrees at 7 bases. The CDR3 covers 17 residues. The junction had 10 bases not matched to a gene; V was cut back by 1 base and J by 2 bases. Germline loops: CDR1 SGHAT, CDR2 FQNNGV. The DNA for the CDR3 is TGTGCCAGCAGCTTAGGAATAATGACAGGGAGAAACACTGAAGCTTTCTTT. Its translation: CASSLGIMTGRNTEAFF.

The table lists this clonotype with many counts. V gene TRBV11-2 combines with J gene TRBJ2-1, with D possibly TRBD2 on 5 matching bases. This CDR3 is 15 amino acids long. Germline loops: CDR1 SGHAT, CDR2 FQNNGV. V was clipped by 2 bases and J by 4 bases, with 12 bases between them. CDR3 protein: CASSLRWEPYNEQFF. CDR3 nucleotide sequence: TGTGCCAGCAGCTTAAGGTGGGAGCCTTACAATGAGCAGTTCTTC.

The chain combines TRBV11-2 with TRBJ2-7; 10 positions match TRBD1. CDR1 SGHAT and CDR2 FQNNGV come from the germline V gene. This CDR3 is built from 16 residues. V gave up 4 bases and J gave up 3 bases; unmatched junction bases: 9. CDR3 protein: CASSYDGQGVRYEQYF. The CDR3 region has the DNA TGTGCCAGCAGCTACGACGGACAGGGGGTTCGCTACGAGCAGTACTTC.

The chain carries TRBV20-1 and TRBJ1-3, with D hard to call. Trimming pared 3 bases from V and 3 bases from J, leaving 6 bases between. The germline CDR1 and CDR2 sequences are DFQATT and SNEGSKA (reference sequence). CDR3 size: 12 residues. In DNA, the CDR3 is TGCAGTGCTAGTATCTTTGGAAACACCATATATTTT. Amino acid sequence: CSASIFGNTIYF.

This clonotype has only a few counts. Here the CDR3 reads CASSLGVKGSGELFF. The CDR3 DNA follows: TGTGCCAGCAGTTTAGGGGTGAAGGGATCCGGGGAGCTGTTTTTT. The V call is TRBV12-3 or TRBV12-4, the J call TRBJ2-2; D unresolved. The CDR3 has 15 amino acids. V was cut by 1 base and J by 6 bases, with 12 bases left in between.